This TCR beta chain was sequenced in a study of technical replicates of blood from a handful of donors. The J segment lost 5 bases and the V segment lost 5 bases, leaving 12 bases of the junction unmatched. The CDR3 has 15 amino acids. CDR1 is SNHLY and CDR2 is FYNNEI in the germline V gene. Repertoires were generated with immunoSEQ multiplex PCR, while TCRdb's copy carries only in-frame clones and drops some. The sample includes about 87,000 clones, around 95% of them seen just once. This clone came up once. This sequence was found in a human donor in good health. The sample was T cells isolated from PBMCs. The chain uses TRBV2 and TRBJ2-7; 7 bases are a match to TRBD2. The CDR3 bases are TGTGCCAGCAGTCCGACTAGCACGGTATTTGACGAGCAGTACTTC. This sequence encodes CASSPTSTVFDEQYF.